This TCR beta chain was identified during a study of T cell responses to AZD1222 COVID-19 vaccine. Here immunoSEQ multiplex PCR was the method, and the copy in TCRdb shows in-frame clones only, minus some. In the table there are roughly 150,000 clones, 85% to 95% of which are singletons. On this clone: Its cognate antigen is unknown.

Whole-study results and caveats: Regions 160-218 and 743-854 held dominance among vaccine-associated CD4 TCRs, which spanned spike. Clonal diversity was possibly underestimated, and white British individuals and females predominated among donors.

CDR1 is LGHNA, CDR2 YSLEER, per germline. Trimming left V 0 bases short and J 3 bases short, with 9 bases between. CDR3 size: 15 residues. Sequencing used peripheral blood, obtained 28 days after the second AZD1222 dose. The rearrangement joins TRBV4-3 to TRBJ1-5; unclear D gene. The TCR originated in an adult who received the AZD1222 COVID-19 vaccine. DNA of the CDR3: TGCGCCAGCAGCCAAGATTACGGTTTCAATCAGCCCCAGCATTTT. Amino acids: CASSQDYGFNQPQHF.